This entry lists 18 T cell receptor beta chains sequenced from one sample in a study of T cell repertoires in cytomegalovirus infection. MiXCR was run by TCRdb on the reads, yielding one entry per CDR3 protein. The sample yields about 600,000 distinct CDR3 sequences, 24% seen once. The sample consisted of CD8+ T cells from PBMCs. The origin of the receptors is a human donor in good health (CMV status not recorded). Some clones in this sample may be carry-over from other donors' samples.

This clonotype occurred a few times. This rearrangement joins TRBV15 to TRBJ1-1; D is uncertain. The CDR3 length is 14 residues. The germline V gene has CDR1 LNHNV and CDR2 YYDKDF (reference sequence). The germline V and J ends were trimmed by 1 base and 1 base, with 7 bases remaining between them. The CDR3 here is CATSRVAGNTEAFF. CDR3 DNA: TGTGCCACCAGCAGAGTTGCGGGGAACACTGAAGCTTTCTTT.

The gene calls are TRBV20-1 and TRBJ2-1, with unresolved D. V shed 0 bases and J shed 8 bases, with 8 bases lying between them. CDR3 size: 12 residues. Germline loops: CDR1 DFQATT, CDR2 SNEGSKA (reference sequence). Here the CDR3 DNA reads TGCAGTGCTAGAGATCCCCGGGATGAGCAGTTCTTC. This gives the protein CSARDPRDEQFF.

In its sample, this clonotype was seen a few times. This rearrangement joins TRBV24-1 to TRBJ2-3; TRBD2 might be the D (5 bases). The CDR3 length is 14 residues. Germline lookup yields CDR1 KGHDR and CDR2 SFDVKD. V gave up 6 bases and J gave up 4 bases, with 13 bases separating them. CDR3 sequence reads: CATSQSSGSDTQYF. CDR3 DNA: TGTGCCACCAGTCAGTCCTCGGGGTCAGATACGCAGTATTTT.

The chain employs TRBV11-2 and TRBJ1-1; D gene unclear. Trimming pared 0 bases from V and 3 bases from J, leaving 17 bases between. CDR1 is SGHAT and CDR2 is FQNNGV in the germline V gene. The CDR3 is made up of 17 amino acids. The CDR3 protein is CASSLDVWGAGDTEAFF. Here the CDR3 DNA reads TGTGCCAGCAGCTTAGATGTATGGGGTGCCGGTGACACTGAAGCTTTCTTT.

This clonotype was counted many times. The chain couples TRBV6-5 to TRBJ1-4; D perhaps matches TRBD1 (5 bases). The CDR3 is 16 amino acids. Trimming cost V 0 bases and J 7 bases, with 15 bases left between them. Germline V gives CDR1 MNHEY, CDR2 SVGAGI. The CDR3 DNA reads as TGTGCCAGCAGTTACTCGGGGCTGGGATCGGGTGAAAAACTGTTTTTT. It encodes CASSYSGLGSGEKLFF.

This clonotype occurred many times. The chain uses TRBV20-1 and TRBJ1-6, with a weak D call TRBD1 (5 bases). V lost 3 bases, J lost 7 bases, and 19 bases lay in between. This CDR3 has 16 amino acids. Per the germline V gene, CDR1 is DFQATT and CDR2 is SNEGSKA (reference sequence). The CDR3 DNA is TGCAGTGCTAGGGCAGGGATCTACGACTTGAATTCACCCCTCCACTTT. Encoded protein: CSARAGIYDLNSPLHF.

CDR3 DNA sequence: TGTGCCAGCAGTTACTGGCAGGGGGACGAGCAGTACTTC. The encoded protein is CASSYWQGDEQYF. The V and J genes are TRBV6-5 and TRBJ2-7; 7 positions agree with TRBD1. The V segment lost 1 base and the J segment 5 bases; nucleotides outside the gene matches: 2. The CDR3 has 13 residues. From germline, CDR1 is MNHEY and CDR2 SVGAGI.

This clonotype was recorded many times. This chain connects TRBV7-9 to TRBJ2-3; 10 nucleotides line up with TRBD2. Per the germline V gene, CDR1 is SEHNR and CDR2 is FQNEAQ (reference sequence). The J segment lost 4 bases and the V segment lost 4 bases, leaving 14 bases of the junction unmatched. CDR3 length: 18 residues. CDR3 nucleotide sequence: TGTGCCAGCAGCTCCCCAGGGGGAGCGGGGGGGTCCCCAGATACGCAGTATTTT. Translation: CASSSPGGAGGSPDTQYF.

Ten or more counts support this clonotype. This chain links TRBV7-9 with TRBJ2-1; D remains ambiguous. The V gene lost 1 base and the J gene lost 4 bases, with 17 bases spanning the gap. CDR1 is SEHNR and CDR2 is FQNEAQ in the germline V gene (reference sequence). There are 17 residues in the CDR3. CDR3 protein: CASSLVGNQEWYNEQFF. CDR3 sequence (DNA): TGTGCCAGCAGCTTAGTGGGCAACCAGGAGTGGTACAATGAGCAGTTCTTC.

The CDR3 here is CAISDPGHLDTQYF. The CDR3 region has the DNA TGTGCCATCAGTGACCCGGGACACTTGGATACGCAGTATTTT. The J gene is TRBJ2-3, the V gene TRBV10-3; D perhaps matches TRBD1 (6 bases). This CDR3 has 14 amino acids. Deletions cut 3 bases from V and 6 bases from J, with 13 bases between. Per germline, CDR1 ENHRY and CDR2 SYGVKD.

This clonotype came up many times. The CDR3 loop reads CASSFTGNEQFF. The CDR3 DNA follows: TGTGCCAGCAGCTTTACAGGGAATGAGCAGTTCTTC. This chain connects TRBV7-2 to TRBJ2-1, with D possibly TRBD1 on 6 matching bases. The V end lost 3 bases, the J end lost 7 bases, and 7 bases lay between the germline ends. The CDR3 has 12 residues. The germline gives CDR1 SGHTA, CDR2 FQGNSA.

The genes are TRBV12-3 or TRBV12-4 and TRBJ1-5, with D possibly TRBD1 on 5 matching bases. This CDR3 comprises 16 residues. The germline V and J ends were trimmed by 3 bases and 5 bases, with 17 bases remaining between them. CDR3 amino acids: CASSFGEQVIDQPQHF. For the CDR3, the DNA is TGTGCCAGCAGTTTCGGCGAACAGGTTATCGATCAGCCCCAGCATTTT.

CDR3 amino acids: CASSVTGGNTEAFF. CDR3 coding DNA: TGTGCCAGTAGTGTGACAGGGGGAAACACTGAAGCTTTCTTT. The genes are TRBV19 and TRBJ1-1; 9 bases align to TRBD1. The germline V gene encodes CDR1 LNHDA and CDR2 SQIVND (reference sequence). The CDR3 has 14 amino acids. Trimming at V came to 5 bases and at J to 2 bases, leaving 3 bases not matched to a gene.

This clonotype was seen ten or more times. The chain uses TRBV12-3 or TRBV12-4 and TRBJ2-1; 10 nucleotides line up with TRBD2. V lost 6 bases to trimming and J lost 4 bases; unmatched junction nucleotides: 6. The CDR3 has 15 residues. The CDR3 nucleotides are TGTGCCAGCAGCCCGACTAGCGGGCTTTACAATGAGCAGTTCTTC. This encodes CASSPTSGLYNEQFF.

This clonotype was picked up a small number of times. This rearrangement joins TRBV4-1 to TRBJ2-1; D ambiguous. This CDR3 has 14 amino acids. CDR1 and CDR2 from the germline V gene are MGHRA and YSYEKL. The germline V and J ends were trimmed by 4 bases and 6 bases, with 13 bases remaining between them. The chain's CDR3 is CASSPAPGINEQFF. DNA for the CDR3: TGCGCCAGCAGCCCGGCCCCAGGAATCAATGAGCAGTTCTTC.

The chain joins TRBV7-9 to TRBJ2-7; TRBD1 or TRBD2 may be the D gene (7 bases each). Germline V CDR1 and CDR2: SEHNR, FQNEAQ (reference sequence). CDR3 length equals 13 residues. V lost 5 bases and J lost 3, with 11 bases in between. The chain's CDR3 is CASSQGGVYEQYF. CDR3 in DNA: TGTGCCAGCAGCCAGGGGGGGGTCTACGAGCAGTACTTC.

The rearrangement joins TRBV29-1 to TRBJ2-2; 9 nucleotides match TRBD1. This CDR3 comprises 15 residues. The J segment lost 6 bases and the V segment lost 4 bases, leaving 9 bases of the junction unmatched. CDR1 and CDR2 from the germline V gene are SQVTM and ANQGSEA. The CDR3 protein is CSVGGTGKPPGELFF. The CDR3 DNA is TGCAGCGTTGGGGGGACAGGGAAACCCCCCGGGGAGCTGTTTTTT.

The V and J genes are TRBV19 and TRBJ1-5; D gene uncertain. CDR3 size: 17 residues. Germline loops: CDR1 LNHDA, CDR2 SQIVND (reference sequence). V was cut by 0 bases and J by 2 bases, with 14 bases left in between. CDR3 sequence reads: CASSIDRAPEGNQPQHF. Here the CDR3 DNA reads TGTGCCAGTAGTATAGATCGAGCCCCCGAGGGCAATCAGCCCCAGCATTTT.